This T cell receptor (beta chain) was documented in a study of T cells expressing NK-cell markers. TCRdb reprocessed the 5' RACE reads and reports one entry per CDR3 protein, with no DNA. Here the sample table reports hundreds of thousands of distinct CDR3 sequences. Germline values: CDR1 SGHDT, CDR2 YYEEEE. The CDR3 is 14 amino acids. The TCR originated in a woman between 18 and 70 years old in good health. The chain employs TRBV5-6 and TRBJ2-3; TCRdb reports TRBD2, a call that lacks DNA to check it against. What was sequenced was blood T cells: a sorted CD56 or NKG2C T cell subset, CD4+ or CD8+ T cells, or bulk PBMC T cells (not recorded which). Here the CDR3 reads CASSLGGRSDTQYF.